These 30 T cell receptor beta chains share one sample of origin, sequenced in a study of cytomegalovirus exposure and HLA in healthy donors. 13 Jbeta primers and 60 Vbeta primers were used for the PCR. The assay was immunoSEQ multiplex PCR, and TCRdb's table has in-frame clones only and misses some. The table for this sample gives more than 70,000 clones. The sample taken for sequencing was PBMCs. Every receptor here comes from an older woman in good health and CMV-seronegative.

J is TRBJ2-7 and V is TRBV19; D perhaps matches TRBD2 (5 bases). V was trimmed by 9 bases and J by 6 bases, leaving 9 bases between them. This CDR3 spans 10 amino acids. Looked up from germline, CDR1 is LNHDA and CDR2 is SQIVND (reference sequence). CDR3 sequence (DNA): TGTGCCAGCGGGGAAAGCGAGCAGTACTTC. It yields the protein CASGESEQYF.

The chain is built from TRBV11-3 and TRBJ2-7; 9 nucleotides match TRBD1. The V segment lost 4 bases and the J segment 4 bases; nucleotides outside the gene matches: 5. This CDR3 is built from 14 residues. Germline V CDR1 and CDR2: SGHNT, YENEEA. Here the CDR3 DNA reads TGTGCCAGCAGCTATACAGGGGGCGGATACGAGCAGTACTTC. Translating gives CASSYTGGGYEQYF.

This chain connects TRBV10-3 to TRBJ2-1, with 11 nucleotides matching TRBD1. V lost 6 bases to trimming and J lost 7 bases; unmatched junction nucleotides: 14. The germline V gene encodes CDR1 ENHRY and CDR2 SYGVKD. The CDR3 is 17 amino acids. The CDR3 DNA reads TGTGCCATCAGCGGGGGGGGTGGGACAGGGGGAGTAAATGAGCAGTTCTTC. This codes for CAISGGGGTGGVNEQFF.

The chain employs TRBV5-1 and TRBJ2-1, with TRBD2 matching over 9 bases. Germline assignment: CDR1 SGHRS and CDR2 YFSETQ. The V segment lost 2 bases and the J segment 7 bases; nucleotides outside the gene matches: 4. The CDR3 has 14 amino acids. The CDR3 here is CASSFGTSYNEQFF. The CDR3 bases are TGCGCCAGCAGCTTTGGGACTAGCTATAATGAGCAGTTCTTC.

V usage is TRBV5-1 and J usage is TRBJ1-6; 7 positions match TRBD1. The CDR3 runs 17 residues. The V gene end was trimmed by 3 bases and the J gene end by 0 bases; junction bases not matched to a gene: 6. Germline CDR1 and CDR2: SGHRS and YFSETQ. The CDR3 reads CASSSSAGGSYNSPLHF. The CDR3 nucleotides are TGCGCCAGCAGCTCTTCGGCAGGGGGCTCCTATAATTCACCCCTCCACTTT.

This rearrangement joins TRBV28 to TRBJ2-5; a possible D gene is TRBD1 (6 bases). The CDR3 consists of 15 residues. Between the trimmed V and J ends, which lost 5 bases and 2 bases, there was a span of 15 bases. Per germline, CDR1 MDHEN and CDR2 SYDVKM. The CDR3 DNA reads TGTGCCAGCAGTAACCCCCGGGACATACAAGAGACCCAGTACTTC. Its protein product is CASSNPRDIQETQYF. The complete variable domain, with remaining parts taken from reference TRBV28 and TRBJ2-5, reads DVKVTQSSRYLVKRTGEKVFLECVQDMDHENMFWYRQDPGLGLRLIYFSYDVKMKEKGDIPEGYSVSREKKERFSLILESASTNQTSMYLCASSNPRDIQETQYFGPGTRLLVL.

The rearrangement links TRBV19 to TRBJ1-5, with 7 bases aligning to TRBD1. The CDR3 consists of 13 residues. Germline CDR1 and CDR2: LNHDA and SQIVND (reference sequence). Unmatched junction bases numbered 0, after V lost 3 bases and J lost 4 bases. CDR3 residues: CASSMGQNQPQHF. CDR3 coding DNA: TGTGCCAGTAGTATGGGACAGAATCAGCCCCAGCATTTT.

The chain combines TRBV28 with TRBJ2-3; 9 bases are shared with TRBD1. V was clipped by 7 bases and J by 8 bases; unmatched bases: 13. This CDR3 has 15 residues. CDR1 is MDHEN, CDR2 SYDVKM, per germline. Here the CDR3 DNA reads TGTGCCAGCACCAGGACAGGGGTCAACACGGGTACGCAGTATTTT. Translation: CASTRTGVNTGTQYF.

The V call is TRBV28, the J call TRBJ2-5; 7 bases are shared with TRBD1. The CDR3 is 16 amino acids. V shed 1 base, J shed 2 bases, and the junction held 7 bases outside the gene matches. From germline, CDR1 is MDHEN and CDR2 SYDVKM. The CDR3 spells CASSLSTGTLQETQYF. The CDR3, as DNA: TGTGCCAGCAGTTTATCGACAGGGACGTTACAAGAGACCCAGTACTTC.

The chain carries TRBV5-1 and TRBJ2-7; 8 bases match TRBD1. The CDR3 extends over 15 amino acids. The germline V gene encodes CDR1 SGHRS and CDR2 YFSETQ. V shed 4 bases and J 4 bases; nucleotides not matched to a gene: 10. CDR3 sequence: CASSTLLDREYEQYF. For the CDR3, the DNA is TGCGCCAGCAGCACCCTCTTGGACAGGGAGTACGAGCAGTACTTC.

The chain joins TRBV4-1 to TRBJ2-5; weak D call: TRBD2 (6 bases). The germline CDR1 and CDR2 sequences are MGHRA and YSYEKL. Trimming left V 3 bases short and J 5 bases short, with 13 bases between. The CDR3 contains 14 residues. The CDR3 sequence: CASSQGRESETQYF. The CDR3 region has the DNA TGCGCCAGCAGCCAGGGGCGGGAAAGTGAGACCCAGTACTTC.

CDR3 sequence: CASSGGQYSTDTQYF. The CDR3, as DNA: TGTGCCAGCAGCGGGGGACAATATAGCACAGATACGCAGTATTTT. The rearrangement joins TRBV5-4 to TRBJ2-3; possibly TRBD1 for D (6 bases). Trimming removed 4 bases from V and 0 bases from J, with 12 bases in between. CDR3 length equals 15 residues. CDR1 SGHNT and CDR2 YYREEE come from the germline V gene (reference sequence).

The V gene is TRBV27, the J gene TRBJ2-7, with D perhaps matching TRBD2 (5 bases). Germline loops: CDR1 MNHEY, CDR2 SMNVEV (reference sequence). CDR3 length: 12 amino acids. Between the trimmed V and J ends, which lost 6 bases and 7 bases, there was a span of 13 bases. Here the CDR3 reads CASSRLSGEQYF. CDR3 nucleotide sequence: TGTGCCAGCAGCCGTCTTTCGGGGGAGCAGTACTTC.

The genes are TRBV11-2 and TRBJ2-5, with 8 bases aligning to TRBD1. CDR3 length: 14 amino acids. Germline V lookup: CDR1 SGHAT, CDR2 FQNNGV. J lost 5 bases, V lost 5 bases, and 7 bases had no gene match. In DNA form, the CDR3 reads TGTGCCAGCAGCCATTGGACAGGGCCGGAGACCCAGTACTTC. Amino acids: CASSHWTGPETQYF.

This chain uses TRBV18 with TRBJ2-5; 8 bases fit TRBD1. Trimming took 4 bases from V and 0 from J; bases not matched to a gene: 7. This CDR3 is built from 16 residues. Germline loops: CDR1 KGHSH, CDR2 LQKENI. CDR3 DNA sequence: TGTGCCAGCTCACTAGGGCAGGGGGCCCACCAAGAGACCCAGTACTTC. Amino acids: CASSLGQGAHQETQYF.

The rearrangement uses TRBV4-2 and TRBJ2-7; D is possibly TRBD2 (6 bases). The germline CDR1 and CDR2 sequences are LGHNA and YNFKEQ. The CDR3 has 14 residues. V dropped 0 bases and J dropped 2 bases, with 8 bases sitting between them. The CDR3 DNA reads TGTGCCAGCAGCCAAGATGCGGGACCCTACGAGCAGTACTTC. It translates to CASSQDAGPYEQYF.

V is TRBV6-1 and J is TRBJ1-1; TRBD1 agrees at 7 bases. The CDR3 totals 14 residues. V was pared by 4 bases and J by 1 base, with 3 bases of the junction left unmatched. CDR1 and CDR2 from the germline V gene are MNHNS and SASEGT. The CDR3 DNA sequence: TGTGCCAGCAGTGCCCGGACAGGGAACACTGAAGCTTTCTTT. It is translated as CASSARTGNTEAFF.

The rearrangement joins TRBV28 to TRBJ1-5; weak D call: TRBD1 (6 bases). The CDR3 contains 14 residues. From germline, CDR1 is MDHEN and CDR2 SYDVKM. Between the trimmed V and J ends, which lost 5 bases and 4 bases, there was a span of 12 bases. The CDR3 protein is CASSVAGENQPQHF. CDR3 bases: TGTGCCAGCAGTGTGGCAGGGGAAAATCAGCCCCAGCATTTT.

The gene calls are TRBV6-1 and TRBJ1-5, with D uncertain. With 2 bases removed from V and 5 bases from J, the gap between germline ends came to 7 bases. Germline CDR1 is MNHNS and CDR2 is SASEGT. The CDR3 length is 13 residues. The CDR3 coding sequence is TGTGCCAGCAGTGAACAGATCGATCAGCCCCAGCATTTT. The encoded protein is CASSEQIDQPQHF.

The chain's CDR3 is CASSGAGGSEQYF. The CDR3 nucleotides read TGTGCCAGCAGTGGGGCGGGCGGGTCCGAGCAGTACTTC. The V call is TRBV2, the J call TRBJ2-7; D perhaps matches TRBD2 (5 bases). CDR1 is SNHLY, CDR2 FYNNEI, per germline. The CDR3 extends over 13 amino acids. V was clipped by 4 bases and J by 6 bases, with 13 bases between them.

As regards this clone: The same CDR3 also results from other DNA sequences found in this sample. The chain links TRBV7-6 to TRBJ2-2, with 8 bases fitting TRBD1. J gave up 0 bases and V 5 bases, and 2 bases lay outside the gene matches. CDR1 and CDR2 from the germline V gene are SGHVS and FNYEAQ. This CDR3 has 15 amino acids. CDR3 nucleotide sequence: TGTGCCAGCAGCCTACAGGGGGCGAACACCGGGGAGCTGTTTTTT. Translation gives CASSLQGANTGELFF.

The chain joins TRBV27 to TRBJ2-7; D may be TRBD1 (5 bases). This CDR3 has 13 amino acids. Between the trimmed V and J ends, which lost 7 bases and 2 bases, there was a span of 12 bases. CDR1 is MNHEY, CDR2 SMNVEV, per germline (reference sequence). CDR3 loop: CASMRQSTYEQYF. CDR3 nucleotides: TGTGCCAGCATGCGACAGTCGACCTACGAGCAGTACTTC.

The chain joins TRBV25-1 to TRBJ2-5, with TRBD2 as a possible D gene (5 bases). V was trimmed by 3 bases and J by 5 bases, leaving 13 bases between them. There are 14 residues in the CDR3. In germline, CDR1 is MGHDK, CDR2 SYGVNS. As DNA, the CDR3 is TGTGCCAGCAGTGAGCCTGATGGACTCGAGACCCAGTACTTC. Its protein product is CASSEPDGLETQYF.

This chain links TRBV18 with TRBJ2-7; D perhaps matches TRBD2 (5 bases). With 2 bases removed from V and 3 bases from J, the gap between germline ends came to 11 bases. Germline loops: CDR1 KGHSH, CDR2 LQKENI. The length of the CDR3 is 14 residues. The CDR3 nucleotides read TGTGCCAGCTCACCAGGAAGCGAGGGCTACGAGCAGTACTTC. This sequence encodes CASSPGSEGYEQYF.

This chain uses TRBV28 with TRBJ1-5; the D is unclear. Germline V gene sequence: CDR1 MDHEN, CDR2 SYDVKM. V gave up 0 bases and J gave up 0 bases, with 6 bases separating them. The CDR3 is 15 amino acids. The CDR3, as DNA: TGTGCCAGCAGTTTATGGTTAGATAGCAATCAGCCCCAGCATTTT. Amino acid sequence: CASSLWLDSNQPQHF.

The chain couples TRBV7-9 to TRBJ2-2, with TRBD2 as a possible D gene (5 bases). Trimming cost V 3 bases and J 4 bases, with 9 bases left between them. Per the germline V gene, CDR1 is SEHNR and CDR2 is FQNEAQ (reference sequence). The CDR3 loop spans 14 amino acids. The CDR3 reads CASSFTDSTGELFF. Here the CDR3 DNA reads TGTGCCAGCAGCTTCACGGACTCCACCGGGGAGCTGTTTTTT.

The V and J genes are TRBV19 and TRBJ2-2, with TRBD2 matching 7 bases. V dropped 2 bases and J dropped 6; count of bases not matched to a gene: 6. Per the germline V gene, CDR1 is LNHDA and CDR2 is SQIVND (reference sequence). There are 15 residues in the CDR3. CDR3 region: CASSIIAGSPGELFF. The CDR3 coding sequence is TGTGCCAGTAGTATAATAGCGGGCAGTCCCGGGGAGCTGTTTTTT.

The rearrangement uses TRBV2 and TRBJ1-5, with 9 nucleotides matching TRBD1. The V segment lost 6 bases and the J segment 1 base; nucleotides outside the gene matches: 1. This CDR3 is 14 amino acids long. Germline V lookup: CDR1 SNHLY, CDR2 FYNNEI. The CDR3 DNA reads as TGTGCCAGCAGGGGACAGGGAAGCAATCAGCCCCAGCATTTT. This encodes CASRGQGSNQPQHF.

V usage is TRBV6-6 and J usage is TRBJ1-1; D uncertain. In germline, CDR1 is MNHNY, CDR2 SVGAGI (reference sequence). The CDR3 length is 15 residues. V lost 4 bases and J 5 bases, leaving 17 bases between the germline ends. The CDR3 here is CASSSIPMEGTEAFF. As DNA, the CDR3 is TGTGCCAGCAGTTCTATACCGATGGAGGGTACTGAAGCTTTCTTT.

The chain combines TRBV7-8 with TRBJ2-3; 7 bases fit TRBD2. Germline V gene lookup returns CDR1 SGHVS and CDR2 FQNEAQ. This CDR3 comprises 13 residues. Trimming removed 4 bases from V and 6 bases from J; junction bases left unmatched: 4. Here the CDR3 DNA reads TGTGCCAGCAGCTGGACTAGTTCCGATACGCAGTATTTT. Its protein product is CASSWTSSDTQYF.